Sequencing of this T cell receptor beta chain was carried out in a study of blood T cell repertoires in COVID-19. At the level of the study: Samples came from the United States, Italy and Spain, spanning acute and convalescent COVID-19. The cDNA or gDNA used as material had been derived from T cells, B-cell-depleted T cells, or PBMCs.

In the original workflow: Estimated nucleated cell counts came from reference gene primer amplification. The method was immunoSEQ multiplex PCR; TCRdb's version includes in-frame clones alone and lacks a portion of them. That table supplies the V and J calls and clone size; D and trimming were determined from the DNA. The sample gives about 29,000 clones, around 92% of which show up once; about 3.4% is in the top ten. Germline values: CDR1 SEHNR, CDR2 FQNEAQ (reference sequence). There are 11 residues in the CDR3. V was clipped by 4 bases and J by 7 bases, with 8 bases between them. The rearrangement uses TRBV7-9 and TRBJ2-7; no reliable D call. This sequence was found in a human donor in a cohort sampled during active COVID-19. Sequenced material: peripheral blood. Here the CDR3 reads CASSSVWEQYF. CDR3 nucleotide sequence: TGTGCCAGCAGCTCGGTTTGGGAGCAGTACTTC.